Below are 5 T cell receptor beta chains sequenced from a single sample in a study of radiotherapy plus CTLA-4 blockade in lung cancer. Measured with immunoSEQ multiplex PCR; TCRdb has only the in-frame clones, and not every one. The repertoire holds more than 75,000 clones, approximately 82% seen once, with about 23% in the top ten. The starting material was peripheral blood, obtained from a patient treated with radiotherapy plus ipilimumab. Every receptor here comes from a human donor with non-small cell lung cancer that progressed on radiotherapy plus ipilimumab.

The rearrangement links TRBV6-6 to TRBJ2-3, with 7 positions matching TRBD1. The CDR3 spans 15 residues. J gave up 4 bases and V 6 bases, and 10 bases lay outside the gene matches. CDR1 is MNHNY, CDR2 SVGAGI, per germline (reference sequence). In DNA form, the CDR3 reads TGTGCCAGCAGCGAACAGGGGCCCACCGCAGATACGCAGTATTTT. Protein sequence: CASSEQGPTADTQYF.

This clone has a single count. The CDR3 protein is CASSPGGVRLSDEQFF. DNA of the CDR3: TGTGCCAGCAGCCCGGGGGGAGTGCGGCTTTCGGATGAGCAGTTCTTC. The chain links TRBV5-4 to TRBJ2-1; 7 positions agree with TRBD2. Trimming at V came to 4 bases and at J to 8 bases, leaving 15 bases not matched to a gene. Germline V CDR1 and CDR2: SGHNT, YYREEE (reference sequence). The CDR3 runs 16 residues.

CDR3 DNA: TGTGCCAGCAGTTTATACCGGGACACCTATGGCTACACCTTC. Translated: CASSLYRDTYGYTF. V gene TRBV28 combines with J gene TRBJ1-2; D perhaps matches TRBD1 (6 bases). The CDR3 length is 14 residues. Germline loops: CDR1 MDHEN, CDR2 SYDVKM. Trimming pared 1 base from V and 4 bases from J, leaving 10 bases between.

This clone was recorded a few times. The chain is built from TRBV9 and TRBJ1-3; D is uncertain. Trimming took 7 bases from V and 0 from J, leaving 8 bases between them. The CDR3 totals 13 residues. Germline CDR1 and CDR2: SGDLS and YYNGEE. The CDR3 reads CASGRDSGNTIYF. The DNA of the CDR3 is TGTGCCAGCGGACGGGACTCTGGAAACACCATATATTTT.

The rearrangement joins TRBV27 to TRBJ2-1; 11 bases fit TRBD2. This CDR3 has 17 residues. The ends lost 1 base at V and 4 bases at J; junction bases unmatched: 6. CDR1 is MNHEY and CDR2 is SMNVEV in the germline V gene (reference sequence). The CDR3 DNA sequence: TGTGCCAGCAGTTTATTTTGGGGACTAGCGGTTTACAATGAGCAGTTCTTC. It specifies CASSLFWGLAVYNEQFF.